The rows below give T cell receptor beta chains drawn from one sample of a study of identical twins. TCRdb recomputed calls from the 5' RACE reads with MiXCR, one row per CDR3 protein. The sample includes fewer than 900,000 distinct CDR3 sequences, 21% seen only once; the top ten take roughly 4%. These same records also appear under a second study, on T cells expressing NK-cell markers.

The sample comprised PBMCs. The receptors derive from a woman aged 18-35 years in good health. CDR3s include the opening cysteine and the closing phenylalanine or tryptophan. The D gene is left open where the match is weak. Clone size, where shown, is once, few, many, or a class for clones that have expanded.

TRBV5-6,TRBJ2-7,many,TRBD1,TGTGCCAGCAACTTGGACAGGGGCGTCGAGCAGTACTTC,CASNLDRGVEQYF
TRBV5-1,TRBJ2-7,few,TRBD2,TGCGCCAGCAGCTTGGTGGGTAGCGGGGGGTCCTACGAGCAGTACTTC,CASSLVGSGGSYEQYF
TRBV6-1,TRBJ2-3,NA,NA,TGTGCCAGCAGTCATCAAACGACATCGACTAGCACAGATACGCAGTATTTT,CASSHQTTSTSTDTQYF
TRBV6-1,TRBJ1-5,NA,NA,TGTGCCAGCACTCGGACAGCATATAGCAATCAGCCCCAGCATTTT,CASTRTAYSNQPQHF
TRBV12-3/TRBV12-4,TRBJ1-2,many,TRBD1,TGTGCCAGCAGTTCGTTCGGGACAGGCTATGGCTACACCTTC,CASSSFGTGYGYTF
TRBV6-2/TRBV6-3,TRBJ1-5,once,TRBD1,TGTGCCAGCAGTTACCAGACAGGGGGCGTTGATCAGCCCCAGCATTTT,CASSYQTGGVDQPQHF
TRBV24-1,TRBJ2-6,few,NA,TGTGCCACCAGTGATTTGCTTAGGGAGACACGGGTTTCTGGGGCCAACGTCCTGACTTTC,CATSDLLRETRVSGANVLTF
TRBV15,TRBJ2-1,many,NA,TGTGCCACCAGCAGTTCCTACAATGAGCAGTTCTTC,CATSSSYNEQFF
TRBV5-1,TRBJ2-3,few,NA,TGCGCCAGCAGCGCTTCGACTGACACAGATACGCAGTATTTT,CASSASTDTDTQYF
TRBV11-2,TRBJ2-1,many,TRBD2,TGTGCCAGCAGCTTATTCCCGGGACTAGACATCTCCTACAATGAGCAGTTCTTC,CASSLFPGLDISYNEQFF
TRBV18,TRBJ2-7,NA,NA,TGTGCCAGCTCACCCTTACAGGGCCACGAGCAGTACTTC,CASSPLQGHEQYF
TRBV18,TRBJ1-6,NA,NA,TGTGCCAGCTCACCATCCCCGGGGAAGAATTCACCCCTCCACTTT,CASSPSPGKNSPLHF
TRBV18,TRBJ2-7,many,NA,TGTGCCAGCTCCCGGGGCGAAGGGGCGACCTACGAGCAGTACTTC,CASSRGEGATYEQYF
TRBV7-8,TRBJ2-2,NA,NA,TGTGCCAGCAGCTTAGCAGGCGGAGCCGGGAACACCGGGGAGCTGTTTTTT,CASSLAGGAGNTGELFF
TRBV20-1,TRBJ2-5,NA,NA,TGCAGTGCTCGGTCTGGGGCAAAGACCCAGTACTTC,CSARSGAKTQYF
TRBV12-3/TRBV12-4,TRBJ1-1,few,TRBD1,TGTGCCAGCAGTTTACGGGGGACAGCGGGAAGGTTGGCTTTCTTT,CASSLRGTAGRLAFF
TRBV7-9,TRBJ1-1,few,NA,TGTGCCAGCAGCTTTACCGGGAGGCCAATCGGGGCTTTCTTT,CASSFTGRPIGAFF
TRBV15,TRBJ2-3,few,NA,TGTGCCACCAGCCGTAGGACTAGCACAGATACGCAGTATTTT,CATSRRTSTDTQYF
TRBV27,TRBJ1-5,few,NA,TGTGCCAGCAGTTTTAATGCAGGGAATAACCAGCCCCAGCATTTT,CASSFNAGNNQPQHF
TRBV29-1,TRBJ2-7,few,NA,TGCAGCGTCCGGGGGACGACGTCCTACGAGCAGTACTTC,CSVRGTTSYEQYF
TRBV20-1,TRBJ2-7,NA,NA,TGCAGTGGGACATCGAGCTCCTACGAGCAGTACTTC,CSGTSSSYEQYF
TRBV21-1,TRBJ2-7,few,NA,TGTGCCAGCAGCACGAGATCCATAGCGGGAGGGCACTACGAGCAGTACTTC,CASSTRSIAGGHYEQYF
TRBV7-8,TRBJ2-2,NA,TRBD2,TGTGCCAGCACCCCGACGGGACTAGCAGTCGGGGAGCTGTTTTTT,CASTPTGLAVGELFF
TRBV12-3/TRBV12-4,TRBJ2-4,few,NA,TGTGCCAGCAGTTTGGGGGGGCCCAAAAACATTCAGTACTTC,CASSLGGPKNIQYF
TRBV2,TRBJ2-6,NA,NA,TGTGCCAGCAGTGCAGGGCCCCTCACTGGGGCCAACGTCCTGACTTTC,CASSAGPLTGANVLTF
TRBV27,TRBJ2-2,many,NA,TGTGCCAGCAGCCAGGGGACCGGGGAGCTGTTTTTT,CASSQGTGELFF
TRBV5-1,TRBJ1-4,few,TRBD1,TGCGCCAGCAGCTCGGGACAGGGATTCGAAAAACTGTTTTTT,CASSSGQGFEKLFF
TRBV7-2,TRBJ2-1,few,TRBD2,TGTGCCAGCAGCCGCCGGACTAGCGGGACCAATGAGCAGTTCTTC,CASSRRTSGTNEQFF
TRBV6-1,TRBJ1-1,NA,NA,TGTGCCAGCAGTGAAATTGGGGGTGGAGGGGTAGCTTTCTTT,CASSEIGGGGVAFF
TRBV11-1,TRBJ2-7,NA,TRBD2,TGTGCCAGCAGTGATGGCCGGACTAGCGTCTACGAGCAGTACTTC,CASSDGRTSVYEQYF
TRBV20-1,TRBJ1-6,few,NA,TGCAGTGCTAGAGGGGTTGAGGTGCTGGGAGGTTCACCCCTCCACTTT,CSARGVEVLGGSPLHF
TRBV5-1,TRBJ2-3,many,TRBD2,TGCGCCAGCAGCTTGATAGCGGGAGGGAGCACAGATACGCAGTATTTT,CASSLIAGGSTDTQYF
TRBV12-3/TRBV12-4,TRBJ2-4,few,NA,TGTGCCAGCAGTCCGACGGGGGTCAACATTCAGTACTTC,CASSPTGVNIQYF
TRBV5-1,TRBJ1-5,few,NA,TGCGCCAGCAGCCCCCTTGCGCGGACAGATAATAACTACAATCAGCCCCAGCATTTT,CASSPLARTDNNYNQPQHF
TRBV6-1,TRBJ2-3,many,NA,TGTGCCAGCAGGACTTTTAACACAGCCACAGATACGCAGTATTTT,CASRTFNTATDTQYF
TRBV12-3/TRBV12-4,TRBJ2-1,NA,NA,TGTGCCAGCAGTTTATTAGAGTCAAATGAGCAGTTCTTC,CASSLLESNEQFF
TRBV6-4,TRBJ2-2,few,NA,TGTGCCAGCAGTCCTACTACAGGGACCACCGGGGAGCTGTTTTTT,CASSPTTGTTGELFF